These 25 T cell receptor beta chains were sequenced from one sample in a study of blood T cell repertoires in COVID-19. This table comes from immunoSEQ multiplex PCR, and its TCRdb copy is limited to in-frame clones, with some not included. The sample consists of under 200,000 clones, under 90% of them appearing once. Sequenced sample: peripheral blood. Source of these receptors: a woman in her 70s with COVID-19, enrolled during active disease.

V gene TRBV10-3 combines with J gene TRBJ2-5, with TRBD1 identical over 7 bases. The CDR3 has 17 residues. Trimming removed 7 bases from V and 3 bases from J; junction bases left unmatched: 17. Germline V gene data show CDR1 as ENHRY and CDR2 as SYGVKD. The CDR3, as DNA: TGTGCCATCACCGATGAACCCGGGACAGACAAAAAAGAGACCCAGTACTTC. It codes for CAITDEPGTDKKETQYF.

The rearrangement uses TRBV12-5 and TRBJ1-1; no clear D. The CDR3 totals 14 residues. Germline V gene data show CDR1 as LGHNT and CDR2 as FRNRAP. The V and J ends lost 0 bases and 1 base respectively, with 6 bases between them. The CDR3 sequence: CASGLVGENTEAFF. CDR3 DNA sequence: TGTGCTAGTGGTTTGGTCGGGGAGAACACTGAAGCTTTCTTT.

The rearrangement links TRBV5-1 to TRBJ2-7; D ambiguous. The CDR3 loop spans 12 amino acids. With 1 base removed from V and 7 bases from J, the gap between germline ends came to 9 bases. The germline V gene encodes CDR1 SGHRS and CDR2 YFSETQ. CDR3 protein: CASSLSHVEQYF. CDR3 DNA sequence: TGCGCCAGCAGCTTGAGCCATGTTGAGCAGTACTTC. The full variable domain, in which reference TRBV5-1 and TRBJ2-7 provide the parts outside the CDR3, is KAGVTQTPRYLIKTRGQQVTLSCSPISGHRSVSWYQQTPGQGLQFLFEYFSETQRNKGNFPGRFSGRQFSNSRSEMNVSTLELGDSALYLCASSLSHVEQYFGPGTRLTVT.

This chain connects TRBV28 to TRBJ2-7, with a tentative D call TRBD2 (6 bases). Deletions cut 7 bases from V and 1 base from J, with 17 bases between. Germline assignment: CDR1 MDHEN and CDR2 SYDVKM. CDR3 size: 15 residues. The CDR3 DNA reads as TGTGCCAGCACCCCGGAGGGGCCGACGTCCTACGAGCAGTACTTC. Translated, it gives CASTPEGPTSYEQYF.

This sequence joins TRBV4-1 and TRBJ1-4; 10 nucleotides agree with TRBD1. The V gene's germline CDR1 is MGHRA and CDR2 YSYEKL. V lost 5 bases, J lost 8 bases, and 14 bases stayed unmatched. The CDR3 runs 17 residues. The CDR3 DNA reads TGCGCCAGCAGCTCAGGGACAGGGGAGTGGAGTTTGGAAAAACTGTTTTTT. It specifies CASSSGTGEWSLEKLFF.

This clone was observed a single time. The genes are TRBV10-3 and TRBJ2-3, with 7 bases that match TRBD1. Trimming removed 3 bases from V and 2 bases from J; junction bases left unmatched: 8. This CDR3 is built from 16 residues. CDR1 and CDR2 (germline): ENHRY, SYGVKD. The CDR3 DNA is TGTGCCATCAGTGATTTCGACAGGGCCTCCACAGATACGCAGTATTTT. This encodes CAISDFDRASTDTQYF.

The chain couples TRBV19 to TRBJ1-5; 9 bases fit TRBD1. The CDR3 extends over 17 amino acids. Germline V lookup: CDR1 LNHDA, CDR2 SQIVND (reference sequence). The J segment lost 6 bases and the V segment lost 3 bases, leaving 12 bases of the junction unmatched. CDR3 bases: TGTGCCAGTAGTATCAACAGGGGGCCTACTGAAGGTCAGCCCCAGCATTTT. Its protein is CASSINRGPTEGQPQHF.

V and J are TRBV29-1 and TRBJ2-5; D possibly matches TRBD1 or TRBD2 (5 bases each). V was clipped by 7 bases and J by 1 base, with 13 bases between them. Germline V gene sequence: CDR1 SQVTM, CDR2 ANQGSEA. This CDR3 comprises 13 residues. The CDR3 is CSATVGLQETQYF. In DNA form, the CDR3 reads TGCAGCGCGACAGTCGGACTCCAAGAGACCCAGTACTTC.

This chain uses TRBV28 with TRBJ1-6; 7 bases are shared with TRBD1. Germline V gene sequence: CDR1 MDHEN, CDR2 SYDVKM. The CDR3 runs 14 residues. With 2 bases clipped from V and 8 bases from J, the junction kept 3 bases outside the gene matches. The CDR3 DNA follows: TGTGCCAGCAGTTTAAGACAGGGTTATTCACCCCTCCACTTT. It is translated as CASSLRQGYSPLHF.

This chain joins TRBV19 and TRBJ1-1; D is possibly TRBD1 (5 bases). Germline-derived CDR1 and CDR2 are LNHDA and SQIVND (reference sequence). Trimming cost V 6 bases and J 0 bases, with 11 bases left between them. There are 14 residues in the CDR3. The CDR3 nucleotides read TGTGCCAGTAGGATGGGACTCTTGAACACTGAAGCTTTCTTT. It specifies CASRMGLLNTEAFF.

The sample holds one count of this clone. V is TRBV7-2 and J is TRBJ1-6, with no clear D. Germline loops: CDR1 SGHTA, CDR2 FQGNSA. CDR3 length: 13 amino acids. Trimming removed 6 bases at V and 12 bases at J, with 15 bases between. The CDR3 nucleotides are TGTGCCAGCAGTCCATTCCCGGGAGTACCCCTCCACTTT. Residues: CASSPFPGVPLHF.

This clone showed up just a few times. This sequence joins TRBV7-2 and TRBJ1-3; no definite D call. Germline-derived CDR1 and CDR2 are SGHTA and FQGNSA. With 4 bases removed from V and 1 base from J, the gap between germline ends came to 5 bases. The length of the CDR3 is 13 residues. CDR3 sequence (DNA): TGTGCCAGCAGCTACCTATCTGGAAACACCATATATTTT. This codes for CASSYLSGNTIYF. The full variable domain, its missing parts supplied by reference TRBV7-2 and TRBJ1-3, is GAGVSQSPSNKVTEKGKDVELRCDPISGHTALYWYRQSLGQGLEFLIYFQGNSAPDKSGLPSDRFSAERTGGSVSTLTIQRTQQEDSAVYLCASSYLSGNTIYFGEGSWLTVV.

This clone was seen just once. The chain joins TRBV6-6 to TRBJ2-3; 13 bases fit TRBD2. Germline CDR1 reads MNHNY; CDR2 reads SVGAGI (reference sequence). CDR3 length: 16 amino acids. Trimming at V came to 5 bases and at J to 2 bases, leaving 4 bases not matched to a gene. Here the CDR3 DNA reads TGTGCCAGCAGTCGACTAGCGGGAGGCCCCACAGATACGCAGTATTTT. As protein: CASSRLAGGPTDTQYF.

CDR3 coding DNA: TGCGCCAGCAGCTTTAGCGGGAATTCCTACAATGAGCAGTTCTTC. It specifies CASSFSGNSYNEQFF. The genes are TRBV5-1 and TRBJ2-1, with 8 bases that match TRBD2. CDR3 length equals 15 residues. Trimming cost V 2 bases and J 1 base; bases outside gene matches: 2. CDR1 is SGHRS and CDR2 is YFSETQ in the germline V gene. Full variable domain (missing parts from reference TRBV5-1 and TRBJ2-1): KAGVTQTPRYLIKTRGQQVTLSCSPISGHRSVSWYQQTPGQGLQFLFEYFSETQRNKGNFPGRFSGRQFSNSRSEMNVSTLELGDSALYLCASSFSGNSYNEQFFGPGTRLTVL.

The rearrangement uses TRBV6-5 and TRBJ2-2; D remains ambiguous. V shed 0 bases and J shed 6 bases, with 11 bases lying between them. Germline values: CDR1 MNHEY, CDR2 SVGAGI. This CDR3 comprises 15 residues. The CDR3 is CASSYSQTSAGELFF. The CDR3 DNA is TGTGCCAGCAGTTACTCGCAAACGAGTGCCGGGGAGCTGTTTTTT.

The chain combines TRBV4-1 with TRBJ1-3, with a tentative D call TRBD1 (5 bases). The CDR3 totals 16 residues. CDR1 MGHRA and CDR2 YSYEKL come from the germline V gene. Trimming shortened V by 4 bases and J by 0 bases, and 13 bases separated the two germline ends. The CDR3 loop is CASSRATESSGNTIYF. The DNA of the CDR3 is TGCGCCAGCAGCCGAGCGACAGAGAGCTCTGGAAACACCATATATTTT.

The chain uses TRBV11-2 and TRBJ2-2; the D gene is possibly TRBD2 (5 bases). Looked up from germline, CDR1 is SGHAT and CDR2 is FQNNGV. The CDR3 spans 14 residues. Trimming took off 5 bases at V and 6 bases at J, with 13 bases between the two ends. The CDR3 DNA follows: TGTGCCAGCAGCCATCGAGGAGGCGCCGGGGAGCTGTTTTTT. Translating it yields CASSHRGGAGELFF.

The CDR3 DNA reads TGTGCCAGCAGTCCCAAGACAGGAAGTCAGCCCCAGCATTTT. It codes for CASSPKTGSQPQHF. The V gene is TRBV27, the J gene TRBJ1-5; possibly TRBD1 for D (6 bases). V was pared by 5 bases and J by 6 bases, with 14 bases between. The germline CDR1 and CDR2 sequences are MNHEY and SMNVEV (reference sequence). The CDR3 is 14 residues long.

The chain recombines TRBV7-9 with TRBJ1-3, with TRBD1 matching over 9 bases. V was clipped by 6 bases and J by 4 bases; unmatched bases: 7. Germline V gene lookup returns CDR1 SEHNR and CDR2 FQNEAQ (reference sequence). The CDR3 length is 15 residues. The DNA of the CDR3 is TGTGCCAGCAGTCACGACAGGGGGACAGGAAACACCATATATTTT. This encodes CASSHDRGTGNTIYF.

The gene calls are TRBV10-1 and TRBJ2-1; 12 bases are a match to TRBD2. This CDR3 region has 16 residues. V lost 6 bases and J lost 2; bases outside the gene matches: 5. Germline V gives CDR1 WNHNN, CDR2 SYGVQD (reference sequence). CDR3: CASSTGLAGTYNEQFF. DNA of the CDR3: TGCGCCAGCAGCACCGGACTAGCGGGGACCTACAATGAGCAGTTCTTC.

This rearrangement joins TRBV2 to TRBJ1-2; 9 bases agree with TRBD1. Looked up from germline, CDR1 is SNHLY and CDR2 is FYNNEI. This CDR3 is 13 amino acids long. The V and J ends lost 4 bases and 6 bases, in that order; junction bases with no gene match: 3. The CDR3 sequence is CASSARDRDGYTF. The CDR3 DNA follows: TGTGCCAGCAGTGCCCGGGACAGGGATGGCTACACCTTC.

This clone was observed once. The rearrangement links TRBV3-1 (or the pseudogene TRBV3-2) to TRBJ2-7, with TRBD1 identical over 8 bases. Germline V gene sequence: CDR1 LGHDT, CDR2 YNNKEL (reference sequence). This CDR3 has 17 amino acids. V lost 0 bases to trimming and J lost 3 bases; unmatched junction nucleotides: 10. CDR3 protein: CASSQEVAAGGLYEQYF. DNA for the CDR3: TGTGCCAGCAGCCAAGAAGTCGCGGCAGGGGGCCTCTACGAGCAGTACTTC.

The chain uses TRBV4-1 and TRBJ2-5, with 7 bases aligning to TRBD2. In germline, CDR1 is MGHRA, CDR2 YSYEKL. Unmatched junction bases numbered 6, after V lost 3 bases and J lost 2 bases. The CDR3 runs 15 residues. CDR3 in DNA: TGCGCCAGCAGCCAGTTAGCGGGTACTCAAGAGACCCAGTACTTC. Its protein is CASSQLAGTQETQYF.

The chain has TRBV5-6 and TRBJ1-5; D is unclear. The CDR3 is 14 amino acids. Trimming left V 4 bases short and J 4 bases short, with 12 bases between. Germline V gene data show CDR1 as SGHDT and CDR2 as YYEEEE. CDR3 sequence: CASSRRSLNQPQHF. In DNA form, the CDR3 reads TGTGCCAGCAGCCGTCGATCCCTAAATCAGCCCCAGCATTTT.

This clone was recorded only once. The gene calls are TRBV2 and TRBJ1-6; D not certain. V was clipped by 9 bases and J by 9 bases, with 18 bases between them. Per germline, CDR1 SNHLY and CDR2 FYNNEI. The CDR3 has 14 amino acids. CDR3 in amino acids: CARGPGSHGSPLHF. The CDR3 coding sequence is TGTGCCAGAGGCCCGGGATCTCACGGTTCACCCCTCCACTTT.